This is a list of T cell receptor beta chains from one sample in a study of T cell repertoires in cytomegalovirus infection. Each CDR3 protein gets one entry after TCRdb re-called the reads with MiXCR. The repertoire holds approximately 150,000 distinct CDR3 sequences, under 8% seen once, with approximately 19% in the top ten. Sequencing was carried out using PBMCs. The source is a human donor in good health (CMV status not recorded). Some clones in this sample may be carry-over from other donors' samples. Each CDR3 is given with its conserved first and last residue. D genes are given only for firm matches. Size is stated for part of the rows, as once, few or many counts, or as a class when the clone is expanded.

TRBJ1-2 NA TRBV15 NA CATSTQSLGSGYTF TGTGCCACCAGCACTCAGTCGTTGGGATCTGGCTACACCTTC
TRBJ1-6 NA TRBV5-1 few CASSPRQDSNSPLHF TGCGCCAGCAGCCCACGTCAGGACAGTAATTCACCCCTCCACTTT
TRBJ1-2 TRBD1 TRBV14 few CASSPYLSGTGGLGYTF TGTGCCAGCAGCCCCTACCTCTCGGGAACAGGGGGCCTTGGCTACACCTTC
TRBJ2-3 NA TRBV7-6 many CASSLVDSSTRSSTDTQYF TGTGCCAGCAGCTTAGTTGACAGCTCGACTAGGTCTAGCACAGATACGCAGTATTTT
TRBJ2-7 TRBD2 TRBV29-1 few CSVVTSGGPLGEQYF TGCAGCGTCGTGACTAGCGGGGGCCCTTTAGGAGAGCAGTACTTC
TRBJ1-1 NA TRBV20-1 many CSARVHGGWTEAFF TGCAGTGCTAGAGTCCACGGAGGGTGGACTGAAGCTTTCTTT
TRBJ1-1 NA TRBV7-8 many CASSFRPGRGDTEAFF TGTGCCAGCAGCTTCCGGCCAGGGCGGGGAGACACTGAAGCTTTCTTT
TRBJ1-5 NA TRBV7-2 many CASSLVGLSNQPQHF TGTGCCAGCAGCTTAGTCGGGTTGAGCAATCAGCCCCAGCATTTT
TRBJ2-3 TRBD2 TRBV11-2 many CASSPMGRGTDTQYF TGTGCCAGCAGCCCGATGGGGCGGGGGACAGATACGCAGTATTTT
TRBJ2-2 TRBD2 TRBV7-2 many CASSLLVPGLAANTGELFF TGTGCCAGCAGCTTGTTAGTCCCGGGACTAGCGGCGAACACCGGGGAGCTGTTTTTT
TRBJ2-3 TRBD2 TRBV7-2 many CASSHGRGNRDTQYF TGTGCCAGCAGCCACGGGAGGGGGAATCGAGATACGCAGTATTTT
TRBJ1-6 TRBD1 TRBV10-3 many CAIRTGTENSPLHF TGTGCCATCAGGACCGGGACAGAGAATTCACCCCTCCACTTT
TRBJ2-2 TRBD1 TRBV6-1 many CASSTGATTGELFF TGTGCCAGCAGTACAGGGGCGACCACCGGGGAGCTGTTTTTT
TRBJ2-7 NA TRBV6-2/TRBV6-3 many CASSYFSGRYEQYF TGTGCCAGCAGTTACTTCTCCGGTCGTTACGAGCAGTACTTC
TRBJ1-5 NA TRBV28 many CASSFLQKDQPQHF TGTGCCAGCAGTTTCTTACAGAAGGATCAGCCCCAGCATTTT
TRBJ2-7 TRBD1 TRBV7-2 few CASSLLSGQVYEQYF TGTGCCAGCAGCCTCCTATCGGGACAGGTCTACGAGCAGTACTTC
TRBJ2-7 NA TRBV7-8 many CASSHRQGILGDYEQYF TGTGCCAGCAGCCATAGACAAGGGATTCTGGGGGACTACGAGCAGTACTTC
TRBJ2-1 NA TRBV7-3 NA CASSPYGGAEQFF TGTGCCAGCAGCCCGTACGGGGGAGCTGAGCAGTTCTTC
TRBJ2-6 TRBD1 TRBV11-1 NA CASSFGTGGSSLTF TGTGCCAGCAGCTTCGGGACAGGGGGCTCTTCCCTGACTTTC
TRBJ2-6 NA TRBV28 many CASNPGSGANVLTF TGTGCCAGCAACCCCGGCTCTGGGGCCAACGTCCTGACTTTC
TRBJ2-7 NA TRBV7-2 many CASSPGVGWDEQYF TGTGCCAGCAGCCCCGGCGTAGGTTGGGACGAGCAGTACTTC
TRBJ1-3 NA TRBV2 few CASLQQIPGNTIYF TGTGCCAGCCTTCAGCAGATCCCTGGAAACACCATATATTTT
TRBJ1-4 NA TRBV28 few CASNSANEKLFF TGTGCCAGCAATTCTGCTAATGAAAAACTGTTTTTT
TRBJ2-5 TRBD2 TRBV20-1 few CSALGLAGEETQYF TGCAGTGCCCTGGGACTAGCGGGGGAAGAGACCCAGTACTTC
TRBJ2-7 NA TRBV28 many CASSFRGAEQYF TGTGCCAGCAGTTTTCGAGGGGCTGAGCAGTACTTC
TRBJ2-2 TRBD2 TRBV7-3 many CASSLSSGGTGELFF TGTGCCAGCAGCTTATCTAGCGGGGGGACCGGGGAGCTGTTTTTT
TRBJ2-7 NA TRBV14 NA CASSQEFGVYEQYF TGTGCCAGCAGCCAAGAGTTCGGGGTCTACGAGCAGTACTTC
TRBJ1-2 TRBD1 TRBV19 many CASNLNRGSYGYTF TGTGCCAGTAATCTGAACAGGGGTTCCTATGGCTACACCTTC
TRBJ2-5 NA TRBV7-8 many CASSLRQAQETQYF TGTGCCAGCAGCTTACGACAGGCCCAAGAGACCCAGTACTTC
TRBJ2-4 NA TRBV7-2 many CASNSPGAKNIQYF TGTGCCAGCAACTCCCCGGGGGCTAAAAACATTCAGTACTTC
TRBJ1-6 NA TRBV20-1 many CSARKQGLLDSPLHF TGCAGTGCTAGGAAGCAGGGGCTGCTGGATTCACCCCTCCACTTT
TRBJ2-3 NA TRBV7-8 many CASSFYGDSTDTQYF TGTGCCAGCAGCTTTTACGGAGATTCTACAGATACGCAGTATTTT
TRBJ2-1 TRBD2 TRBV5-1 NA CASSLGSGLAGIIMDNEQFF TGCGCCAGCAGCTTGGGGTCGGGACTAGCGGGGATCATTATGGACAATGAGCAGTTCTTC
TRBJ1-2 NA TRBV2 many CASRRIYGYTF TGTGCCAGCAGGCGGATCTATGGCTACACCTTC
TRBJ2-2 NA TRBV7-8 many CASSRKRENTGELFF TGTGCCAGCAGCCGAAAGAGAGAGAACACCGGGGAGCTGTTTTTT
TRBJ2-6 NA TRBV7-2 many CASSLLGANVLTF TGTGCCAGCAGCTTACTTGGGGCCAACGTCCTGACTTTC
TRBJ1-1 NA TRBV29-1 NA CSVDRGGTEAFF TGCAGCGTTGATCGAGGGGGCACTGAAGCTTTCTTT
TRBJ1-6 NA TRBV28 few CASSLLSSSYNSPLHF TGTGCCAGCAGTTTATTATCCAGCTCCTATAATTCACCCCTCCACTTT
TRBJ1-5 NA TRBV7-2 many CASSLAPGQPQHF TGTGCCAGCAGCTTAGCGCCTGGGCAGCCCCAGCATTTT
TRBJ2-7 TRBD2 TRBV7-2 many CASSLAGGPSSYEQYF TGTGCCAGCAGCTTGGCGGGGGGTCCCAGCTCCTACGAGCAGTACTTC
TRBJ1-2 NA TRBV5-6 many CASSLSTASNYGYTF TGTGCCAGCAGCTTGTCCACAGCTTCTAACTATGGCTACACCTTC
TRBJ2-7 NA TRBV5-1 NA CASSLAGRGEQYF TGCGCCAGCAGCTTGGCTGGGAGAGGCGAGCAGTACTTC
TRBJ1-1 TRBD1 TRBV4-1 few CASSPTGDRGVMTEAFF TGCGCCAGCAGCCCTACCGGGGACAGGGGTGTGATGACTGAAGCTTTCTTT
TRBJ1-1 NA TRBV4-1 many CASSQRFGSIGTEAFF TGCGCCAGCAGCCAAAGGTTTGGCAGTATTGGGACTGAAGCTTTCTTT
TRBJ1-5 NA TRBV12-3/TRBV12-4 many CASSSTSQGVGNQPQHF TGTGCCAGCAGTTCCACATCACAGGGCGTTGGCAATCAGCCCCAGCATTTT
TRBJ2-1 NA TRBV6-4 many CASSVGTNYNEQFF TGTGCCAGCAGTGTAGGGACGAACTACAATGAGCAGTTCTTC
TRBJ2-5 NA TRBV6-2/TRBV6-3 few CASRYGQHKETQYF TGTGCCAGCAGATACGGACAGCACAAGGAGACCCAGTACTTC
TRBJ1-1 TRBD1 TRBV7-9 many CASSSADRARNTEAFF TGTGCCAGCAGCTCCGCCGACAGGGCACGCAACACTGAAGCTTTCTTT
TRBJ1-1 NA TRBV20-1 many CSATRNPNTEAFF TGCAGTGCCACCCGAAACCCGAACACTGAAGCTTTCTTT
TRBJ2-7 NA TRBV4-2 many CASSQETEQYF TGTGCCAGCAGCCAAGAAACTGAGCAGTACTTC
TRBJ2-5 TRBD1 TRBV7-2 NA CASSLVVRGWETQYF TGTGCCAGCAGCTTAGTTGTCAGGGGGTGGGAGACCCAGTACTTC
TRBJ2-5 NA TRBV7-2 many CASSLGGLETQYF TGTGCCAGCAGCTTGGGGGGTCTAGAGACCCAGTACTTC
TRBJ1-5 NA TRBV7-8 many CASSRSQGPQHF TGTGCCAGCAGCCGTTCCCAGGGGCCCCAGCATTTT
TRBJ2-5 TRBD1 TRBV7-2 many CASSPGTGMGETQYF TGTGCCAGCAGCCCAGGGACAGGGATGGGAGAGACCCAGTACTTC
TRBJ2-1 NA TRBV11-1 many CASSLDSGTTYNEQFF TGTGCCAGCAGCTTAGATTCCGGGACAACATACAATGAGCAGTTCTTC
TRBJ1-2 TRBD1 TRBV7-3 many CASSRDGTGGRGYTF TGTGCCAGCAGCCGCGACGGGACAGGGGGGAGAGGCTACACCTTC
TRBJ1-6 NA TRBV28 many CASSPRQSTRRNSPLHF TGTGCCAGCAGCCCCCGCCAAAGTACCCGGCGTAATTCACCCCTCCACTTT
TRBJ1-1 NA TRBV6-2/TRBV6-3 many CASSYFQKNTEAFF TGTGCCAGCAGTTACTTCCAGAAGAACACTGAAGCTTTCTTT
TRBJ1-5 TRBD1 TRBV4-3 NA CASSQDTGASNQPQHF TGCGCCAGCAGCCAAGACACAGGGGCTAGCAATCAGCCCCAGCATTTT